The source of this T cell receptor beta chain is a study of T cell responses to AZD1222 COVID-19 vaccine. General study findings and limits: Reportedly, close to half of spike-specific TCRs are directed against unmutated variant regions.

Clones were sequenced by immunoSEQ multiplex PCR, and TCRdb holds only the in-frame ones, with some missing. The sample records 130,000 to 150,000 clones, 70% to 90% being singletons. Remarks on this clone: Its specificity is not known.

The ends were cut back, 2 bases at V and 1 base at J, with 14 bases in the middle. The CDR3 totals 16 residues. Per the germline V gene, CDR1 is SGHRS and CDR2 is YFSETQ. J is TRBJ2-3 and V is TRBV5-1; D not certain. The sequencing here drew on peripheral blood, taken 28 days after the second AZD1222 dose. This receptor was identified in an adult who received the AZD1222 COVID-19 vaccine. Written as DNA, the CDR3 is TGCGCCAGCAGCTTCCTGGTCGGCGAGGGCACAGATACGCAGTATTTT. It translates to CASSFLVGEGTDTQYF.